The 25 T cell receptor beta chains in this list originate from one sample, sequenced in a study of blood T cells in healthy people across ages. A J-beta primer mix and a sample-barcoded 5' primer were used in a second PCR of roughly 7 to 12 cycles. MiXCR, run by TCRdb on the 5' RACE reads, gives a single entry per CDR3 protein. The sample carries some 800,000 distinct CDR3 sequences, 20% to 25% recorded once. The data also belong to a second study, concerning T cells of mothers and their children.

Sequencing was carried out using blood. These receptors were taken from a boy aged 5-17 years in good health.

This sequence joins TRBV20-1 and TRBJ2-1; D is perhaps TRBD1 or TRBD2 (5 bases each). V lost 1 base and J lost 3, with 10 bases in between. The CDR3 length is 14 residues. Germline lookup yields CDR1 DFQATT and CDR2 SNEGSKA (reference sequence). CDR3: CSARGRDHYNEQFF. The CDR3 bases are TGCAGTGCTAGAGGCAGGGACCACTACAATGAGCAGTTCTTC.

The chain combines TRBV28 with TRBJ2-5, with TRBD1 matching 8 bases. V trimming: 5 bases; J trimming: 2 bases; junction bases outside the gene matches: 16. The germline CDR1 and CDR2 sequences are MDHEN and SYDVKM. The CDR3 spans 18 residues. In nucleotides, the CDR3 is TGTGCCAGCAGTCCCGGTGGGGGGTTCGGGACAGGACAAGAGACCCAGTACTTC. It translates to CASSPGGGFGTGQETQYF.

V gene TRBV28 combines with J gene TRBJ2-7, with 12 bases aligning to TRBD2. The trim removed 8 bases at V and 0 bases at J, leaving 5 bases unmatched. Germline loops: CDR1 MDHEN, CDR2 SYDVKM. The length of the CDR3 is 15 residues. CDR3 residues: CASGWTSGTSYEQYF. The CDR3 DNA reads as TGTGCCAGCGGATGGACTAGCGGGACCTCCTACGAGCAGTACTTC. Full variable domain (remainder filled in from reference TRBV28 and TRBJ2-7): DVKVTQSSRYLVKRTGEKVFLECVQDMDHENMFWYRQDPGLGLRLIYFSYDVKMKEKGDIPEGYSVSREKKERFSLILESASTNQTSMYLCASGWTSGTSYEQYFGPGTRLTVT.

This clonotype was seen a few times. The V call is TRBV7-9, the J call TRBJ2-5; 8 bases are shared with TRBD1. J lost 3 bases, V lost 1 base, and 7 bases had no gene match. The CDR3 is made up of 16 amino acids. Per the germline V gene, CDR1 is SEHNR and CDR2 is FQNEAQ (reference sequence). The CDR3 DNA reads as TGTGCCAGCAGCTTAGGACCGACAGGGGATGAAGAGACCCAGTACTTC. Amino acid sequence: CASSLGPTGDEETQYF. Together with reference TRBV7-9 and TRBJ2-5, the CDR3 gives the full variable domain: DTGVSQNPRHKITKRGQNVTFRCDPISEHNRLYWYRQTLGQGPEFLTYFQNEAQLEKSRLLSDRFSAERPKGSFSTLEIQRTEQGDSAMYLCASSLGPTGDEETQYFGPGTRLLVL.

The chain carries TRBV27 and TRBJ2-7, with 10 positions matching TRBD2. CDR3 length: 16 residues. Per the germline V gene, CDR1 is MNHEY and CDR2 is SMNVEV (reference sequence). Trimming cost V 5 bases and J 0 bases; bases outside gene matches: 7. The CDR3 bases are TGTGCCAGCAGTCCCTCTACTAGCGGGGTCTCCTACGAGCAGTACTTC. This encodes CASSPSTSGVSYEQYF.

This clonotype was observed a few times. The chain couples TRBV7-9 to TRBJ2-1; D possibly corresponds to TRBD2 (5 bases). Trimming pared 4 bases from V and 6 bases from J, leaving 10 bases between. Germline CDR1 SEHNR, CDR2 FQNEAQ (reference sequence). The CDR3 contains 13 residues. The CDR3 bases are TGTGCCAGCAGCTCAGGACTCCTCAATGAGCAGTTCTTC. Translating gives CASSSGLLNEQFF.

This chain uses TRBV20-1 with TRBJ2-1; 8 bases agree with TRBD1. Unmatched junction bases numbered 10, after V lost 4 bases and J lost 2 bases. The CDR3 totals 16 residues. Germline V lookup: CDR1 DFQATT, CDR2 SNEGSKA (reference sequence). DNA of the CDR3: TGCAGTGCTACCAGATCAGGACAGGGTGCCTACAATGAGCAGTTCTTC. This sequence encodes CSATRSGQGAYNEQFF.

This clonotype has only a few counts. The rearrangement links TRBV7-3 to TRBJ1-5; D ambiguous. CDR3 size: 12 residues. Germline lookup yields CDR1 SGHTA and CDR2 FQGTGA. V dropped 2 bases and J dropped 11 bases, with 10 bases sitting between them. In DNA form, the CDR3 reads TGTGCCAGCAGCTTACGCGGGTTAACCCAGCATTTT. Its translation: CASSLRGLTQHF.

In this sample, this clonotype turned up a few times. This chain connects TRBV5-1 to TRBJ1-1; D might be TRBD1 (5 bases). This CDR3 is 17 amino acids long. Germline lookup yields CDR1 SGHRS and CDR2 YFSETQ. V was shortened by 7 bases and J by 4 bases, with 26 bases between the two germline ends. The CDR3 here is CASRWTGDGEDGTEAFF. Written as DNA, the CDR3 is TGCGCCAGCCGCTGGACCGGGGACGGCGAGGACGGCACTGAAGCTTTCTTT.

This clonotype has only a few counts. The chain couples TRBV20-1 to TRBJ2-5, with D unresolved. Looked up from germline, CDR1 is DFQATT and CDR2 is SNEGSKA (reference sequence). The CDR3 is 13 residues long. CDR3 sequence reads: CSLPGRVKETQYF. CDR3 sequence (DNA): TGCAGCCTGCCTGGGCGAGTTAAAGAGACCCAGTACTTC.

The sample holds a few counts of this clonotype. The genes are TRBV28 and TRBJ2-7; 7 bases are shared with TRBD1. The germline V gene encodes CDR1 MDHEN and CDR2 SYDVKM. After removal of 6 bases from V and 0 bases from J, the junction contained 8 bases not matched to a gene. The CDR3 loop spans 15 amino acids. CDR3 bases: TGTGCCAGCAGGCTCACAGGGGAGATCTCCTACGAGCAGTACTTC. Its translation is CASRLTGEISYEQYF.

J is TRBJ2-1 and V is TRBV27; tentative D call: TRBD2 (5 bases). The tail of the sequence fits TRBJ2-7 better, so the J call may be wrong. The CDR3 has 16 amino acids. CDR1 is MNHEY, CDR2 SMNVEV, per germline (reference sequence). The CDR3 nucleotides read TGTGCCAGCAGTCTTAATCTCGGGGTCCCTTGGGACGAGCAGTACTTC. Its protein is CASSLNLGVPWDEQYF.

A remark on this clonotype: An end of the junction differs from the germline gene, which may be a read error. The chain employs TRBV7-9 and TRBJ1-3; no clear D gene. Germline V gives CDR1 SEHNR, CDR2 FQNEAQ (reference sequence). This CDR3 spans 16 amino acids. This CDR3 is CASSIARASSGNTIYF. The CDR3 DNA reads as TGTGCCAGCAGCATAGCCCGGGCTAGCTCTGGAAACACCATATATTTT.

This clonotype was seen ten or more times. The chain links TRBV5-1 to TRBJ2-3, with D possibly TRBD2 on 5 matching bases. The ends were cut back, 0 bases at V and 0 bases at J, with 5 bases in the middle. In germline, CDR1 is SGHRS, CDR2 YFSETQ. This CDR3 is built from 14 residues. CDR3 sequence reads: CASSLGTSTDTQYF. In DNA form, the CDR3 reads TGCGCCAGCAGCTTGGGGACTAGCACAGATACGCAGTATTTT.

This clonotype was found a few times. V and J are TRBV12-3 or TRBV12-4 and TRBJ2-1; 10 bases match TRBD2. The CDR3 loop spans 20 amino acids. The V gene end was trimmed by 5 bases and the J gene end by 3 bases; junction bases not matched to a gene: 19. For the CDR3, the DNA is TGTGCCAGCAGTCCTTCACTCGGAGCGGGAGGGCCTGTTTTCTACAATGAGCAGTTCTTC. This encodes CASSPSLGAGGPVFYNEQFF.

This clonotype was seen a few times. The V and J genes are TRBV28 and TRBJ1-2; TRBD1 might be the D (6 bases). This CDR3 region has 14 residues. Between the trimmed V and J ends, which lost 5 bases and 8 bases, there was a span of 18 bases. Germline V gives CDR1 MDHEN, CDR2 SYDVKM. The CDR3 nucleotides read TGTGCCAGCAGTGTGGTGTTCGGGGGGACAGGCTACACCTTC. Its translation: CASSVVFGGTGYTF.

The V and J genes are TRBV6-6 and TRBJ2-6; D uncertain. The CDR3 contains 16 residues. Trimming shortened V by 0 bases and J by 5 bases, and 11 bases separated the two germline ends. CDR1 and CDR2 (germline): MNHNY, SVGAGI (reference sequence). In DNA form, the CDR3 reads TGTGCCAGCAGTTACTCGGCAGCACGCTGGGCCAACGTCCTGACTTTC. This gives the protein CASSYSAARWANVLTF.

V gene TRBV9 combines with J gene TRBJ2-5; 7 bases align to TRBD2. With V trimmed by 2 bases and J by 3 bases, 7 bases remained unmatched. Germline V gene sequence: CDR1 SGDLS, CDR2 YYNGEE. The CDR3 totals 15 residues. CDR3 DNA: TGTGCCAGCAGCGTGGGGGGGTCAACCGAAGAGACCCAGTACTTC. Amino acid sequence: CASSVGGSTEETQYF.

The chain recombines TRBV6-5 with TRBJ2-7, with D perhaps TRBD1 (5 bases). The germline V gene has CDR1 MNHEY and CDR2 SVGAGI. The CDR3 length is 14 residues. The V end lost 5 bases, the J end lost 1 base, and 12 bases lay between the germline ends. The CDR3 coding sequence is TGTGCCAGCAGTGACAGAAGCCGGTCCTACGAGCAGTACTTC. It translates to CASSDRSRSYEQYF.

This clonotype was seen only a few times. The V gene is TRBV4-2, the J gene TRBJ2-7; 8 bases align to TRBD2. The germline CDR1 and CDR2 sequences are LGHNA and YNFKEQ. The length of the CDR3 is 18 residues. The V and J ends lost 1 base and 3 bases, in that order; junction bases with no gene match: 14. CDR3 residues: CASSQGVGGLAGLYEQYF. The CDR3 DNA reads TGTGCCAGCAGCCAAGGGGTCGGCGGGCTAGCGGGTCTCTACGAGCAGTACTTC.

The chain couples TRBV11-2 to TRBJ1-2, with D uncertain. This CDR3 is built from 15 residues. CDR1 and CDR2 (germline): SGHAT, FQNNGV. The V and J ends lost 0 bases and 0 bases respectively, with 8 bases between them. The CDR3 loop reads CASSLELLPNYGYTF. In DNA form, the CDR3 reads TGTGCCAGCAGCTTAGAACTGCTACCTAACTATGGCTACACCTTC.

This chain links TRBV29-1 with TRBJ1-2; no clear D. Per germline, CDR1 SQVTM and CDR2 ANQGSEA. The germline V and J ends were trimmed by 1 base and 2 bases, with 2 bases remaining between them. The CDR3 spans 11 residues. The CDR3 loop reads CSVEGNYGYTF. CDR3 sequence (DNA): TGCAGCGTTGAAGGGAACTATGGCTACACCTTC.

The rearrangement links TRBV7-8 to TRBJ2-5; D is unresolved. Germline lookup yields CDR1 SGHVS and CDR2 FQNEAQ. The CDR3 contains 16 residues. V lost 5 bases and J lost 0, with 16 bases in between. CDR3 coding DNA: TGTGCCAGCAGCCCAAAGCCTACCCTCTACCAAGAGACCCAGTACTTC. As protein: CASSPKPTLYQETQYF. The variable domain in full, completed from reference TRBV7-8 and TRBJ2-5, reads GAGVSQSPRYKVAKRGQDVALRCDPISGHVSLFWYQQALGQGPEFLTYFQNEAQLDKSGLPSDRFFAERPEGSVSTLKIQRTQQEDSAVYLCASSPKPTLYQETQYFGPGTRLLVL.

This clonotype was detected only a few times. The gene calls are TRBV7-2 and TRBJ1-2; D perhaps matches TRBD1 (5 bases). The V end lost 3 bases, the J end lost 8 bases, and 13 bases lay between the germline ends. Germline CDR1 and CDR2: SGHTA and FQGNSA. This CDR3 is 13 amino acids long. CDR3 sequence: CASSFLEGNGYTF. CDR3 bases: TGTGCCAGCAGCTTTTTAGAGGGGAACGGCTACACCTTC.

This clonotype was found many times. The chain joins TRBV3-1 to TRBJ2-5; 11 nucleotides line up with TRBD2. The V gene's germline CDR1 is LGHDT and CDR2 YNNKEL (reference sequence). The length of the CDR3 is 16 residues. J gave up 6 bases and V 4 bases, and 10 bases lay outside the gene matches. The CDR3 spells CASSPPSGGFLQTQYF. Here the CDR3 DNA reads TGTGCCAGCAGCCCCCCTAGCGGGGGGTTCCTCCAGACCCAGTACTTC.